The present TCR beta chain was sequenced within a study of T cells in localized non-small cell lung cancer. The CDR3 loop spans 15 amino acids. Unmatched junction bases numbered 3, after V lost 3 bases and J lost 2 bases. From germline, CDR1 is LNHDA and CDR2 SQIVND (reference sequence). Some clones are missing from TCRdb's copy, which holds only in-frame ones; the method was immunoSEQ multiplex PCR. The sample lists under 70,000 clones; around 86% were seen once. This clone occurred a few times. The antigen remains unidentified. Overall study findings and caveats: Appearing in adjacent lung were a median approximately 60 of the top 100 tumor clones. Because researchers sequenced only one region of the tumor, heterogeneity is still possible. Exceeding tumor, uninvolved adjacent lung had the highest T cell clonality.

This material consisted of peripheral blood, taken before any cancer treatment. The rearrangement joins TRBV19 to TRBJ1-5; 8 bases match TRBD1. This TCR was sampled from a woman aged 35-70 years with stage I lung adenocarcinoma. The chain's CDR3 is CASSIWGQGNQPQHF. CDR3 DNA sequence: TGTGCCAGTAGTATCTGGGGACAGGGCAATCAGCCCCAGCATTTT.